Given below is one TCR beta chain in context. CD45RA-negative memory and CD45RA+ naive subsets were split from the CD4+ cells. These data come from a study of shared clonotypes between healthy human individuals. Data came from immunoSEQ multiplex PCR; TCRdb stores just in-frame clones and leaves some out. The data contain hundreds of thousands of clones, about 96% of them singletons. The source material was naive CD4+ T cells sorted from blood. The subset: CD45RA+ positively selected. This sequence was found in a woman aged 30 to 39 in good health.

CDR3 in DNA: TGTGCCAGTAGCGGCGGACAGGATTATAGCAATCAGCCCCAGCATTTT. This encodes CASSGGQDYSNQPQHF. J is TRBJ1-5 and V is TRBV19, with 7 bases aligning to TRBD1. Germline loops: CDR1 LNHDA, CDR2 SQIVND (reference sequence). The trim removed 6 bases at V and 0 bases at J, leaving 8 bases unmatched. The CDR3 covers 16 residues. The full variable domain, in which reference TRBV19 and TRBJ1-5 provide the parts outside the CDR3, is DGGITQSPKYLFRKEGQNVTLSCEQNLNHDAMYWYRQDPGQGLRLIYYSQIVNDFQKGDIAEGYSVSREKKESFPLTVTSAQKNPTAFYLCASSGGQDYSNQPQHFGDGTRLSIL.